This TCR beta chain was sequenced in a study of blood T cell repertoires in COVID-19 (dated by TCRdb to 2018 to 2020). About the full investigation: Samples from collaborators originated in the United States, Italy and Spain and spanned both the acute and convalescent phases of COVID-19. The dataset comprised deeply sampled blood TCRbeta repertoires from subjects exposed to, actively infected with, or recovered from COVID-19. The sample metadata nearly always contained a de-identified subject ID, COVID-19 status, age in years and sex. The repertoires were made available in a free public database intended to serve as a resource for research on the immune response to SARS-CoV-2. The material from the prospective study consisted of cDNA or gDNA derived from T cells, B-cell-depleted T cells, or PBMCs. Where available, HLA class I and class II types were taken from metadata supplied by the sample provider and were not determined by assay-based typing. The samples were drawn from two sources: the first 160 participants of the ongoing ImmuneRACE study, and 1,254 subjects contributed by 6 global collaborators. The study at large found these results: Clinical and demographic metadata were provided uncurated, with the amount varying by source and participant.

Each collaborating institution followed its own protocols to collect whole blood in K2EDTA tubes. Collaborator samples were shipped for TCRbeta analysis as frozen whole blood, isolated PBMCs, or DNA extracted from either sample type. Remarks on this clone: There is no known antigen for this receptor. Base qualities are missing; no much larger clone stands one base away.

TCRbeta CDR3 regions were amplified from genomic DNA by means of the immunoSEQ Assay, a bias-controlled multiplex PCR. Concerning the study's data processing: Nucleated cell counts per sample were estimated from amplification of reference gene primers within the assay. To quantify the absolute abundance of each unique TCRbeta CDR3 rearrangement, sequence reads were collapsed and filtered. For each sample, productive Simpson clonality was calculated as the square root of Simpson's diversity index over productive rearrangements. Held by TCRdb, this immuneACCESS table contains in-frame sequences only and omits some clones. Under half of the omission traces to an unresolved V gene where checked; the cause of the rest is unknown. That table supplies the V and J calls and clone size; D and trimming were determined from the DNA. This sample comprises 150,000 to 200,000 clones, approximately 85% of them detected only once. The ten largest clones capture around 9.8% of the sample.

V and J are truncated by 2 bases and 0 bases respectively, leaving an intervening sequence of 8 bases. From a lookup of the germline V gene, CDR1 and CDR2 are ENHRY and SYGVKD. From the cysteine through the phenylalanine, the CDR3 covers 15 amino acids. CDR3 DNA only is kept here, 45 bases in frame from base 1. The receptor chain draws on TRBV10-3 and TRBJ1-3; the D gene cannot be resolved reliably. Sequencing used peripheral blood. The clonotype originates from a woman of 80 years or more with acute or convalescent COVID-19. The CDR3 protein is CAISEAGPSGNTIYF. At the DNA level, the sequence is TGTGCCATCAGTGAGGCGGGCCCCTCTGGAAACACCATATATTTT.